This is a list of T cell receptor beta chains from one sample in a study of cytomegalovirus exposure and HLA in healthy donors. The repertoire was sequenced with immunoSEQ multiplex PCR; TCRdb's copy has only in-frame clones and lacks some. The data contain under 250,000 clones, around four fifths of them singletons. The sample was PBMCs. These receptor sequences come from a male donor in good health and CMV-seronegative. CDR3s include the opening cysteine and the closing phenylalanine or tryptophan. D genes are given only for firm matches. Rows give clone size only sometimes, using once, few, many, or a class for an expanded clone.

cdr3_nt | cdr3_aa | j_call | d_call | v_call | clone_size
TGTGCCAGCAGCGTATGGGGGCGCTCGGGAGAAAAACTGTTTTTT | CASSVWGRSGEKLFF | TRBJ1-4 | . | TRBV9 | .
TGTGCCAGCAACACCCTAGCGCCTGGGATTTACAATGAGCAGTTCTTC | CASNTLAPGIYNEQFF | TRBJ2-1 | . | TRBV2 | .
TGTGCCAGCACCACGGACAAGACCCTAGACAGGGTTAGGGGACAGCCCCAGCATTTT | CASTTDKTLDRVRGQPQHF | TRBJ1-5 | TRBD1 | TRBV11-2 | .
TGTGCCAGCAGCCCAATGAACACTGAAGCTTTCTTT | CASSPMNTEAFF | TRBJ1-1 | . | TRBV14 | once
TGTGCCAGCAGCTTGGCAGGGGGAGGCTACGAGCAGTACTTC | CASSLAGGGYEQYF | TRBJ2-7 | . | TRBV11-3 | .
TGTGCCGGCAATGCTAGTTACAGGGCAGCCCAGCATTTT | CAGNASYRAAQHF | TRBJ1-5 | . | TRBV6-4 | few
TGTGCCAGCTCACCACTCGCTAGCTCTGGCACAGATACGCAGTATTTT | CASSPLASSGTDTQYF | TRBJ2-3 | . | TRBV18 | .
TGCGCCAGCAGCCCCGGGACTAGCGGGAGTAAGGGCACAGATACGCAGTATTTT | CASSPGTSGSKGTDTQYF | TRBJ2-3 | TRBD2 | TRBV5-1 | .
TGTGCCAGCAGCCAAGATCTGGCGGGAGGAAACAATGAGCAGTTCTTC | CASSQDLAGGNNEQFF | TRBJ2-1 | TRBD2 | TRBV4-2 | .
TGTGCCACCAGCAGCCTCGGACAGAGTAGGACTGAAGCTTTCTTT | CATSSLGQSRTEAFF | TRBJ1-1 | . | TRBV15 | .
TGTGCCAGCTCACCTCGGGACGAGCAGTACTTC | CASSPRDEQYF | TRBJ2-7 | . | TRBV18 | .
TGTGCCAGCAGTGCACACCGGGACAGGGGGCATGGCTACACCTTC | CASSAHRDRGHGYTF | TRBJ1-2 | TRBD1 | TRBV6-5 | .
TGTGCCAGTAGTATACCTCGGGACAGGGGGCAGGTTGGCTATGGCTACACCTTC | CASSIPRDRGQVGYGYTF | TRBJ1-2 | TRBD1 | TRBV19 | .
TGCGCCAGCAGCCCGTGGACAGGTGGGACTGAAGCTTTCTTT | CASSPWTGGTEAFF | TRBJ1-1 | TRBD1 | TRBV5-1 | .
TGTGCCAGCAGTTTTCCCCATGGGGGGAGGAACACTGAAGCTTTCTTT | CASSFPHGGRNTEAFF | TRBJ1-1 | . | TRBV28 | .
TGTGCCAGCAGCAAAAGTCAACAAGGTGGAACAGGGGACACTGAAGCTTTCTTT | CASSKSQQGGTGDTEAFF | TRBJ1-1 | . | TRBV21-1 | .
TGTGCCAGTAGTGGCGGGACTAGCGGATACAATGAGCAGTTCTTC | CASSGGTSGYNEQFF | TRBJ2-1 | TRBD2 | TRBV19 | .
TGTGCCAGCAGCCCTCCGACAGTCAACACCGGGGAGCTGTTTTTT | CASSPPTVNTGELFF | TRBJ2-2 | . | TRBV7-9 | .